This T cell receptor (beta chain) was documented in a study of shared clonotypes between healthy human individuals. Study-wide results and limits: A generally larger estimated richness was seen in naive subsets than in memory subsets.

Comment on this clone: What it binds is not known.

V lost 4 bases, J lost 2 bases, and 8 bases stayed unmatched. Germline CDR1 and CDR2: MNHEY and SVGAGI. This CDR3 region has 15 residues. Sequencing was performed with immunoSEQ multiplex PCR; in TCRdb, only in-frame clones are kept and a portion is missing. The sample lists 640,000 or so clones, roughly 70% occurring once. CD4+ cells underwent separation, giving CD45RA+ naive and CD45RA-negative memory subsets. This clonotype was sampled from a woman in her 30s in good health. The sequenced sample consisted of memory CD4+ T cells sorted from blood. Documented subset: CD45RA-negative fraction. This chain links TRBV6-5 with TRBJ2-7, with TRBD2 matching 7 bases. This chain's CDR3 is CASSFSSGYTYEQYF. The DNA for the CDR3 is TGTGCCAGCAGTTTTTCTAGCGGTTATACCTACGAGCAGTACTTC.